This T cell receptor (beta chain) comes out of a study of T cell clonality in common variable immunodeficiency. Study-wide results and limits: Fewer deletions and N-nucleotide insertions were reportedly seen in common variable immunodeficiency TCR beta sequences. Links between repertoire features and CVID complications were heterogeneity-limited. CVID subjects shared fewer TCRbeta clones than healthy controls did.

Germline CDR1 and CDR2: SGHTA and FQGNSA. Trimming cost V 3 bases and J 5 bases, with 16 bases left between them. This CDR3 comprises 15 residues. This clone has a count of ten or more. Its antigen is currently unknown. The DNA ends 3 residues before the CDR3 does, and the rest of the CDR3 is filled in from the germline J gene. The data were produced by immunoSEQ multiplex PCR, yet TCRdb's version contains in-frame clones alone and is incomplete. The sample contains approximately 20,000 clones, none of them singletons. Patients and controls were mostly of Caucasian heritage. CVID subjects were neither ill nor on immunomodulatory or immunosuppressive medication at sampling.

This chain connects TRBV7-2 to TRBJ1-1, with D possibly being TRBD1 (5 bases). The receptor was derived from a human donor with common variable immunodeficiency. Sequences were obtained from peripheral blood mononuclear cells. The CDR3 here is CASSFSQALRTEAFF. The sequenced part of the CDR3 DNA is TGTGCCAGCAGCTTTTCACAGGCATTGAGGACTGAA.